This TCR beta chain was recorded in a study of CDR3 diversity in severe acne (dated by TCRdb to about 2019). V lost 4 bases and J lost 7 bases; the stretch between them is 17 bases long. CDR1 and CDR2 (MGHRA, YSYEKL) derive from the germline V gene. From the cysteine through the phenylalanine, the CDR3 covers 15 amino acids. Only CDR3 DNA remains: 45 bases, in frame from the first base. The method was PCR. For sequencing, an Illumina HiSeq 2000 was employed. The public reads were reanalyzed by TCRdb: fastp trimming at Q25, MiXCR alignment, in-frame beta chains only. Every entry covers one CDR3 protein and lists the most common genes and DNA from its rows. Here the sample has some 90,000 distinct CDR3 sequences; about 50% occur a single time. The ten largest clones capture 10% of the sample. Notes on this clonotype: The antigen this receptor binds is unknown. Within one base of it there is no much larger clone, and no base qualities were kept.

The clonotype comes from a male donor in good health, serving as a control. The source material was blood. The receptor chain draws on TRBV4-1 and TRBJ1-5; 6 matching bases give a weak D call of TRBD1. The CDR3 in this case is CASSPGDLGFQPQHF. The DNA reads TGCGCCAGCAGCCCAGGGGATCTAGGATTCCAGCCCCAGCATTTT.